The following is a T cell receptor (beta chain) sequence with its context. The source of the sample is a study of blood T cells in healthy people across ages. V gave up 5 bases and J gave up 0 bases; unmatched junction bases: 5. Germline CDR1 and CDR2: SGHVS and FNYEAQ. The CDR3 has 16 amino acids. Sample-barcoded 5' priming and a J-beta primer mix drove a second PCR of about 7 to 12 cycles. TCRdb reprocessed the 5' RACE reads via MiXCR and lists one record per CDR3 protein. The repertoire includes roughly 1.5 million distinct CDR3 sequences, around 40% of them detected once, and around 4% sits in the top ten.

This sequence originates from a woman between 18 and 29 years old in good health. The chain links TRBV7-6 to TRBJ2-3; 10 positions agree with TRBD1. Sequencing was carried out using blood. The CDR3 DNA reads TGTGCCAGCAGCCCGACAGGGGGCCGGAGCACAGATACGCAGTATTTT. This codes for CASSPTGGRSTDTQYF.